The clone carrying this TCR beta chain has at least ten counts. The antigen is not known. These data are taken from a study of T cells in Graves' hyperthyroidism and ophthalmopathy. Regarding the study as a whole: Ophthalmopathy could be told apart from stable hyperthyroidism with a 13 V-J model. Expanded thyroid clonotypes (above 0.001) were mostly also found in blood.

Patients with ophthalmopathy all had a Clinical Activity Score of at least 3, a NOSPECS grade of at least 4 and duration under 3 months. The study based diagnoses on clinical symptoms, serum thyroxine and TRAb, thyroid ultrasound and orbital computed tomography. Amplified TCR beta CDR3 regions derived from RNA transcripts. The TCR CDR3 first-round RT-PCR relied on the HTBI primer set. A single record per CDR3 protein comes from TCRdb applying MiXCR to the multiplex PCR reads. The table has approximately 250,000 distinct CDR3 sequences, approximately 23% seen once. The CDR3 totals 15 residues. The trim removed 0 bases at V and 5 bases at J, leaving 5 bases unmatched. Germline V CDR1 and CDR2: MGHRA, YSYEKL.

Sequenced sample: blood. The chain carries TRBV4-1 and TRBJ2-5; 8 bases align to TRBD2. This TCR was sampled from a woman in her forties with Graves' ophthalmopathy. CDR3 nucleotide sequence: TGCGCCAGCAGCCAAGATGGGACTAGGGTGGAGACCCAGTACTTC. This encodes CASSQDGTRVETQYF.